Each of the 22 T cell receptor beta chains below was sequenced from the same sample in a study. TCRdb processed the RT-PCR reads anew with MiXCR; each CDR3 protein has one entry. The repertoire includes almost 700,000 distinct CDR3 sequences, 12% to 15% of them detected once, and roughly 3.9% sits in the top ten. Input material: memory CD4+ T cells from blood. These TCRs come from a female donor in good health, serving as a healthy control.

The chain employs TRBV9 and TRBJ2-7, with TRBD1 identical over 8 bases. V was pared by 3 bases and J by 3 bases, with 8 bases of the junction left unmatched. Germline V gene sequence: CDR1 SGDLS, CDR2 YYNGEE. The length of the CDR3 is 15 residues. The CDR3 reads CASSATEQGGYEQYF. The CDR3 region has the DNA TGTGCCAGCAGCGCAACAGAACAGGGGGGCTACGAGCAGTACTTC.

The V and J genes are TRBV24-1 and TRBJ2-1; 10 positions agree with TRBD2. In germline, CDR1 is KGHDR, CDR2 SFDVKD. Trimming cost V 5 bases and J 7 bases; bases outside gene matches: 4. The CDR3 totals 14 residues. As DNA, the CDR3 is TGTGCCACCAGTGTTAGCGGGAGGTTTAATGAGCAGTTCTTC. Its translation is CATSVSGRFNEQFF.

The chain has TRBV7-9 and TRBJ2-3, with D unclear. Trimming pared 5 bases from V and 6 bases from J, leaving 9 bases between. The CDR3 extends over 12 amino acids. The germline V gene encodes CDR1 SEHNR and CDR2 FQNEAQ (reference sequence). CDR3 sequence (DNA): TGTGCCAGCAGCCTTCATGCGGATACGCAGTATTTT. Translation gives CASSLHADTQYF.

This clonotype was seen only a few times. V and J are TRBV4-1 and TRBJ1-5; no definite D call. This CDR3 has 18 amino acids. The V end was cut by 1 base, the J end by 1 base, with 17 bases between. Germline assignment: CDR1 MGHRA and CDR2 YSYEKL. The CDR3 protein is CASSQVDMGFWSNQPQHF. The CDR3 DNA reads as TGCGCCAGCAGCCAAGTCGACATGGGTTTTTGGAGCAATCAGCCCCAGCATTTT.

There are many counts of this clonotype. V usage is TRBV4-2 and J usage is TRBJ2-1; 9 bases match TRBD2. V gave up 3 bases and J gave up 16 bases; unmatched junction bases: 10. The CDR3 runs 13 residues. Germline V gene data show CDR1 as LGHNA and CDR2 as YNFKEQ. The CDR3 protein is CASSQAPGLAGFF. DNA of the CDR3: TGTGCCAGCAGCCAGGCTCCGGGACTAGCTGGATTCTTC.

V and J are TRBV20-1 and TRBJ2-3; D possibly corresponds to TRBD2 (5 bases). The ends were cut back, 3 bases at V and 4 bases at J, with 8 bases in the middle. The CDR3 covers 12 residues. Germline-derived CDR1 and CDR2 are DFQATT and SNEGSKA (reference sequence). CDR3 nucleotide sequence: TGCAGTGCTAGTCGAGGGCCAGATACGCAGTATTTT. It yields the protein CSASRGPDTQYF.

This clonotype was counted at least ten times. J is TRBJ2-5 and V is TRBV29-1, with TRBD2 identical over 9 bases. The germline CDR1 and CDR2 sequences are SQVTM and ANQGSEA. The CDR3 is 14 amino acids. J was trimmed by 6 bases and V by 7 bases; bases with no gene match: 12. The CDR3: CSATGTSQRKTQYF. CDR3 nucleotides: TGCAGCGCTACCGGGACTAGCCAAAGAAAGACCCAGTACTTC.

Note on this clonotype: This CDR3 is missing its conserved last phenylalanine or tryptophan, likely due to a read error. The V call is TRBV7-9, the J call TRBJ1-1, with D maybe TRBD1 (6 bases). The CDR3 has 13 amino acids. Germline values: CDR1 SEHNR, CDR2 FQNEAQ (reference sequence). V was pared by 5 bases and J by 6 bases, with 13 bases between. Here the CDR3 reads CASSGFGGAEAFS. The CDR3 bases are TGTGCCAGCAGCGGGTTTGGGGGCGCTGAAGCTTTCTCT.

The chain combines TRBV7-9 with TRBJ1-2; the match to TRBD1 covers 7 bases. CDR3 length: 12 amino acids. The germline V gene encodes CDR1 SEHNR and CDR2 FQNEAQ (reference sequence). Trimming removed 5 bases from V and 7 bases from J; junction bases left unmatched: 4. CDR3 sequence reads: CASSEGTVGYTF. CDR3 DNA: TGTGCCAGCAGCGAGGGGACAGTTGGCTACACCTTC.

This rearrangement joins TRBV7-2 to TRBJ2-2; tentatively, D is TRBD2 (6 bases). The germline V and J ends were trimmed by 2 bases and 8 bases, with 18 bases remaining between them. This CDR3 comprises 16 residues. Germline V gene lookup returns CDR1 SGHTA and CDR2 FQGNSA. Written as DNA, the CDR3 is TGTGCCAGCAGCTTAATGGCAGGCCCTGGAGGGGGGGAGCTGTTTTTT. It encodes CASSLMAGPGGGELFF. Full variable domain (remainder filled in from reference TRBV7-2 and TRBJ2-2): GAGVSQSPSNKVTEKGKDVELRCDPISGHTALYWYRQSLGQGLEFLIYFQGNSAPDKSGLPSDRFSAERTGGSVSTLTIQRTQQEDSAVYLCASSLMAGPGGGELFFGEGSRLTVL.

This clonotype showed up many times. CDR3 in DNA: TGCAGTGCTAGCCGCAGCACGGGGTACACTGAAGCTTTCTTT. Its translation is CSASRSTGYTEAFF. This chain links TRBV20-1 with TRBJ1-1; no reliable D call. CDR3 length: 14 residues. Trimming took 3 bases from V and 3 from J, leaving 14 bases between them. CDR1 is DFQATT, CDR2 SNEGSKA, per germline (reference sequence).

The genes are TRBV24-1 and TRBJ1-5, with TRBD1 matching over 12 bases. Germline V CDR1 and CDR2: KGHDR, SFDVKD. CDR3 length: 14 amino acids. The J segment lost 7 bases and the V segment lost 7 bases, leaving 4 bases of the junction unmatched. The CDR3 protein is CATSPGTGGQPQHF. Here the CDR3 DNA reads TGTGCCACCAGCCCCGGGACAGGGGGCCAGCCCCAGCATTTT.

This clonotype was counted a few times. The chain is built from TRBV7-2 and TRBJ2-5; 7 nucleotides agree with TRBD1. The germline V gene has CDR1 SGHTA and CDR2 FQGNSA. The CDR3 consists of 14 residues. Trimming at V came to 4 bases and at J to 2 bases, leaving 4 bases not matched to a gene. CDR3 bases: TGTGCCAGCAGCTCTGACAGGGTTCAAGAGACCCAGTACTTC. It specifies CASSSDRVQETQYF. Together with reference TRBV7-2 and TRBJ2-5, the CDR3 gives the full variable domain: GAGVSQSPSNKVTEKGKDVELRCDPISGHTALYWYRQSLGQGLEFLIYFQGNSAPDKSGLPSDRFSAERTGGSVSTLTIQRTQQEDSAVYLCASSSDRVQETQYFGPGTRLLVL.

This clonotype was seen only a few times. The rearrangement uses TRBV4-1 and TRBJ2-7, with D unclear. The germline V gene encodes CDR1 MGHRA and CDR2 YSYEKL. The V end lost 1 base, the J end lost 2 bases, and 12 bases lay between the germline ends. The CDR3 consists of 15 residues. The DNA for the CDR3 is TGCGCCAGCAGCCAAGCAACCTTCGCGGCCTACGAGCAGTACTTC. This sequence encodes CASSQATFAAYEQYF.

This chain connects TRBV7-3 to TRBJ1-1; TRBD1 aligns across 8 bases. Germline V gives CDR1 SGHTA, CDR2 FQGTGA. V lost 5 bases, J lost 10 bases, and 3 bases stayed unmatched. There are 11 residues in the CDR3. The CDR3 is CASSTGQGAFF. The CDR3 nucleotides read TGTGCCAGCAGCACTGGACAGGGAGCTTTCTTT.

V is TRBV12-3 or TRBV12-4 and J is TRBJ2-5; no definite D call. CDR3 size: 14 residues. V gave up 1 base and J gave up 4 bases, with 10 bases separating them. The CDR3 DNA sequence: TGTGCCAGCAGTTTAGGGGTTTTCGCAGAGACCCAGTACTTC. Amino acids: CASSLGVFAETQYF.

This clonotype was seen a few times. V is TRBV24-1 and J is TRBJ1-4; D gene ambiguous. The CDR3 loop spans 14 amino acids. CDR1 is KGHDR, CDR2 SFDVKD, per germline. The germline V and J ends were trimmed by 2 bases and 1 base, with 4 bases remaining between them. The CDR3 DNA sequence: TGTGCCACCAGTGATTACGGAACTAATGAAAAACTGTTTTTT. Translating it yields CATSDYGTNEKLFF.

The CDR3 nucleotides read TGTGCCAGCAGCTTAGGACAGGTTGGCAATCAGCCCCAGCATTTT. Amino acid sequence: CASSLGQVGNQPQHF. V usage is TRBV7-2 and J usage is TRBJ1-5; D perhaps matches TRBD1 (6 bases). This CDR3 has 15 residues. V dropped 1 base and J dropped 2 bases, with 9 bases sitting between them. The germline CDR1 and CDR2 sequences are SGHTA and FQGNSA.

The chain recombines TRBV29-1 with TRBJ2-1, with 7 bases identical to TRBD1. Losses at the gene ends were 0 bases for V and 6 bases for J; bases not matched to a gene: 20. The CDR3 sequence is 19 residues long. CDR1 SQVTM and CDR2 ANQGSEA come from the germline V gene. CDR3 sequence reads: CSVEDLYGARPGQANEQFF. The CDR3 DNA reads TGCAGCGTTGAAGATCTATACGGTGCTAGACCCGGACAGGCCAATGAGCAGTTCTTC.

In this sample, this clonotype turned up a few times. This rearrangement joins TRBV4-3 to TRBJ1-6; the match to TRBD1 covers 7 bases. Germline CDR1 LGHNA, CDR2 YSLEER. The CDR3 contains 16 residues. The V and J ends lost 1 base and 8 bases, in that order; junction bases with no gene match: 8. This CDR3 reads CASSQVPGGRDSPLHF. The CDR3 DNA follows: TGCGCCAGCAGCCAAGTTCCAGGGGGTAGGGATTCACCCCTCCACTTT.

The chain couples TRBV6-6 to TRBJ2-1; 11 bases map to TRBD2. With 6 bases clipped from V and 5 bases from J, the junction kept 3 bases outside the gene matches. Germline loops: CDR1 MNHNY, CDR2 SVGAGI (reference sequence). This CDR3 has 14 residues. The CDR3 region has the DNA TGTGCCAGCAGGGTAGCGGGAGGGCACAATGAGCAGTTCTTC. Translation: CASRVAGGHNEQFF.

This clonotype has only a few counts. The V call is TRBV2, the J call TRBJ1-5; unclear D gene. Germline CDR1 is SNHLY and CDR2 is FYNNEI. The V and J ends lost 1 base and 5 bases respectively, with 9 bases between them. CDR3 size: 14 residues. For the CDR3, the DNA is TGTGCCAGCAGTGAAGTGACGGGTGATCAGCCCCAGCATTTT. This translates into CASSEVTGDQPQHF.